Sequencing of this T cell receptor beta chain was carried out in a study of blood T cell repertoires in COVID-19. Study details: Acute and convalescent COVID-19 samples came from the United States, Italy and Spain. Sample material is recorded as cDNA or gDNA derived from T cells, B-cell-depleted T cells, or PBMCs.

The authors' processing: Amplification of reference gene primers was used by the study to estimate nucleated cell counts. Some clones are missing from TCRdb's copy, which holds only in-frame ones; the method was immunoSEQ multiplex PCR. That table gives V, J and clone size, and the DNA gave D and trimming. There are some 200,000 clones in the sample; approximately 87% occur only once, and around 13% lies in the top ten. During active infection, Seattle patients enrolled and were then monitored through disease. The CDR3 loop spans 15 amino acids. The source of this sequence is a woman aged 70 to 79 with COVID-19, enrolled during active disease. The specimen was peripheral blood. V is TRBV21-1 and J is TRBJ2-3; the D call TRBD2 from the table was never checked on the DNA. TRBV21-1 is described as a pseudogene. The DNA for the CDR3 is TGTGCCAGCAGCAATCCGGACTGCGACATTGATACGCAGTATTTT. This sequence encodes CASSNPDCDIDTQYF.